This entry is about one T cell receptor (beta chain). What this receptor recognizes is not known. No quality values exist for individual bases; no much larger clone is one base distant. The method was the immunoSEQ multiplex PCR assay. A mixture of 60 forward primers for TCR Vbeta segments and 13 reverse primers for TCR Jbeta segments was used in the multiplex PCR. The CDR3 region of rearranged TCR beta genes was amplified from genomic DNA by a multiplex PCR assay. On the Illumina HiSeq System, the amplified TCR beta libraries were sequenced as 87-base-pair reads. Turning to the authors' computational methods: A later analysis tallied around 80 million unique TCR beta chains across the 600 to 700 repertoires, and approximately 12 million of those chains were shared by two or more donors. Raw reads were error-corrected and collapsed into unique sequences with a nearest-neighbor algorithm that merged closely related sequences to remove PCR and sequencing errors. Alignment of CDR3 sequences to IMGT reference sequences was used to assign V, D and J gene segments. For a sequence to be retained, at least a six-nucleotide match to both a V gene segment and a J gene segment was required. A rearrangement was called productive if the CDR3 had no stop codons and remained in frame with V and J, and every other rearrangement was called non-productive. Following IMGT convention, CDR3 was defined as the stretch from the second conserved V-encoded cysteine to the conserved J-encoded phenylalanine. The earlier analysis of about 610 of the donors excluded any sequence lacking an unambiguous match to a single V gene segment. An earlier analysis of 587 of the donors classified V segments as functional when productive rearrangements were above 56.7% and as segregating when the standard deviation between donors was above 5%. A statistical classification framework was developed to diagnose cytomegalovirus status using the catalog of TCR beta chain sequences. In a later analysis, TCR nucleotide sequences were compared against IMGT/GENE-DB human TR gene sequences so that V and J genes could be assigned. In a later analysis, CDR3 sequences and most-parsimonious VDJ recombination scenarios were assigned using the TCRdist pipeline. In a later analysis, each TCR beta chain was defined by its CDR3 amino acid sequence together with its V-gene family, and reads lacking a unique V-gene family were excluded. In a later analysis, 500 to 700 highly shared, low-generation-probability nucleotide sequences were removed to address suspected cross-contamination and a sequencing artifact. For each public chain, a later analysis derived a clonal expansion index from normalized ranks of inferred template counts within each repertoire. Generation probabilities in a later analysis came from a VDJ recombination model fitted to out-of-frame rearrangements, and those results were checked against IGoR. Hypergeometric tests were used in a later analysis to score TCR-TCR, TCR-HLA and TCR-CMV co-occurrence, with a repertoire-size bias correction applied to the TCR pairs. In a later analysis, false discovery rates were estimated by permuting HLA or CMV assignments 20 times. A later analysis grouped co-occurring TCRs with DBSCAN, adding TCRdist sequence similarity when clustering within HLA-allele-positive subsets. Repertoires with fewer than 30,000 or more than 120,000 public chains, plus five repertoires with anomalous nucleotide sharing, were excluded from co-occurrence clustering. TCRdb mirrors the immuneACCESS table, restricted to in-frame sequences. Some clones are absent from its copies; in checked studies, under half trace to an unresolved V gene, and the reason for the others is unknown. Clone size and V and J calls were adopted from that table, with D and trimming inferred from the DNA. The sample yields approximately 110,000 clones; 65% to 75% were counted once. The top ten hold about 11% of the sample.

The sample comes from a study of cytomegalovirus exposure and HLA in healthy donors (dated by TCRdb to 2015 to 2018). About the full investigation: According to an earlier analysis of a few hundred of the donors, roughly 180 million T cells yielded roughly 100 million unique TCR beta sequences and approximately 300 Gb of sequence data. An early release covering over 500 HLA-typed donors comprised 250 to 350 gigabases of sequencing data and 65 million to 100 million unique TCR sequences. Of the roughly 400 genotyped donors, 80% to 90% were placed in the genetic ancestry cluster associated with self-reported Caucasian donors. The study was designed to test whether signatures of past pathogen exposure could be identified by cataloging public T cell receptors. The study profiled the T cell repertoires of about 640 subjects by immunosequencing and related them to cytomegalovirus serostatus. In addition to the first cohort of several hundred subjects, a separate validation cohort of approximately 110 different subjects was used. The study combined high-throughput TCR immunosequencing, statistical association of individual TCRs with disease status, and machine learning to predict cytomegalovirus infection status. A later analysis re-analyzed previously published TCR beta repertoires from 666 donors and added high-resolution HLA genotyping to study TCR occurrence patterns. In the later analysis, no new phenotypic data were used to find candidate immune exposures; instead, reliance was placed on TCR beta sequences and their occurrence across donors. An earlier analysis of some 600 of the donors applied high-throughput TCR beta sequencing to assess whether each TCR beta V gene segment acted as functional or pseudogenic. Donor age, sex, ethnicity and CMV serostatus were compiled together with the repertoire data. A later genetic analysis took genome-wide SNP genotypes for about 65% of the 666 donors and used that subset as a discovery cohort. Every repertoire in the discovery cohort had been generated on one and the same sequencing platform. HLA typing covered class I and class II loci at four-digit resolution. Typing coverage differed by locus: A, B, C, DRB1 and DQB1 were typed in roughly 620-630 donors, DQA1 in roughly 510, DPA1 in approximately 600, and DPB1 in around 490. Roughly 5 DR-DQ haplotypes were handled as single units for association and clustering, since linkage in the cohort was strong. Among about 390 genotyped donors of the cohort, an average of roughly 240,000 unique TCR beta nucleotide sequences were sequenced per donor, about a sixth of them non-productive.

Reading the germline V gene (reference sequence) gives CDR1 GTSNPN and CDR2 SVGIG. V was cut back by 3 bases and J by 4 bases, leaving a gap of 10 bases between them. The CDR3 runs 12 residues from the cysteine to the phenylalanine. The kept DNA is CDR3 alone, 36 bases in frame from the first base. Study-wide findings and limitations: In an earlier analysis of roughly 560 of the donors, most TCR beta V segments were observed in productive rearrangements about 90% or about 30% of the time, broadly matching IMGT annotations. For the cohort, immune exposure information was limited to CMV serostatus. In a later analysis, several top co-occurrence clusters were reported to appear linked to parvovirus B19, influenza, CMV and Epstein-Barr virus. A later genetic analysis associated a missense DCLRE1C variant with V-gene and J-gene trimming of TCR beta chains, and an independent cohort replicated the association. Linkage disequilibrium might explain the correlated functional status among segregating V segments, but an unknown experimental factor could not be ruled out. Some IMGT-functional V segments, including TRBV6-2 and TRBV6-3, could not be distinguished by the 87-base-pair reads and were therefore excluded. Across donors, most TCR sequences were observed very rarely, whereas some public TCRs were present in many individuals. Three of the identified cytomegalovirus-associated TCR beta chains were confirmed in vitro to be specific for cytomegalovirus antigens. In a later analysis, most CMV-associated TCR beta chains were found to appear HLA-restricted, with HLA associations seemingly driven largely by CMV exposure. According to the authors, the approach could potentially be generalized to other disease states and immunological phenotypes. In this cohort, only TCR beta chains were sequenced, and detectable features were limited by the absence of alpha or paired-chain data. A total of about 180 TCR beta chains were listed by the study as associated with cytomegalovirus. When HLA alleles, especially DR and DQ, strongly co-occurred, attributing TCR associations to individual alleles was difficult. Cytomegalovirus status was reported to be diagnosed by the classifier with high specificity and sensitivity in both the original and validation cohorts. A further reported finding was that TCR beta sequences accurately predicted the HLA-A and HLA-B alleles for most subjects in the first cohort. A group of highly shared sequence variants was considered likely to be a technical artifact of the sequencing pipeline. Sequencing depth was assumed to be roughly uniform across donors in the presence/absence analyses, though that assumption may not hold. Compared with equally common non-associated chains, HLA-associated TCR beta chains in a later analysis were more clonally expanded and had lower generation probabilities. Because HLA typing was missing for some donors at each locus, association tests included only the typed subset. A later analysis associated 15,000 to 20,000 TCR beta sequences with specific HLA alleles at a false discovery rate of 0.05. Compared with the approximately 600-donor mean, donors in an Asian-associated ancestry cluster had fewer N-insertions in productive TCRs, according to a later genetic analysis. Because counts were too low, roughly 18 rarely observed V segments, including chromosome 9 orphons, were left out of the earlier analysis of 587 of the donors. In a later analysis, the rate of TCR association differed among HLA loci, with DRB1 alleles having the most associated TCRs and HLA-C alleles having the fewest.

The cohort was made up of around 720 healthy bone marrow donors. At the time of sampling, all cohort members were nominally healthy, though unrecorded immune exposures were likely present. The donor tested CMV seropositive, placing the donor among the 290 or so seropositive members of the cohort. Every donor gave a peripheral blood sample, and the peripheral blood mononuclear cells from that sample were used for TCR beta sequencing. The Qiagen DNeasy Blood Extraction Kit was used to extract genomic DNA from the blood cell samples. This receptor was taken from a man aged 40-49 years in good health and CMV-seropositive. Recombination linked TRBV30 to TRBJ2-7; TRBD2 could be the D gene, as 7 bases match. Sequencing used PBMCs. The CDR3 is CAWSGGLYEQYF. The bases read TGTGCCTGGAGCGGGGGGCTTTACGAGCAGTACTTC. The CDR3 plus the reference TRBV30 and TRBJ2-7 genes for the other parts give the full variable domain: SQTIHQWPATLVQPVGSPLSLECTVEGTSNPNLYWYRQAAGRGLQLLFYSVGIGQISSEVPQNLSASRPQDRQFILSSKKLLLSDSGFYLCAWSGGLYEQYFGPGTRLTVT.